This T cell receptor (beta chain) was sequenced for a study of response to subunit inactivated influenza vaccine. General study findings and limits: There was a suggestion from the authors that each seasonal influenza vaccination recruits few new T cells.

This clonotype showed up just a few times. Its antigen remains unidentified. TCRdb redid the calling of the RT-PCR reads with MiXCR, one entry per CDR3 protein. This repertoire shows fewer than 250,000 distinct CDR3 sequences, approximately 14% found once; its top ten account for approximately 24%. In germline, CDR1 is SQVTM, CDR2 ANQGSEA. The CDR3 consists of 16 residues. V shed 5 bases and J shed 2 bases, with 19 bases lying between them. This receptor was identified in a man in his forties or fifties who received an inactivated influenza vaccine. The rearrangement joins TRBV29-1 to TRBJ2-1, with D perhaps TRBD2 (6 bases). Sequences were derived from CD8+ T cells sorted from PBMCs, sampled 5 to 6 days after vaccination. CDR3 bases: TGCAGCGTTATACCCTTTGATGGAGGGGCCTACAATGAGCAGTTCTTC. As protein: CSVIPFDGGAYNEQFF.